In this sample, the clone carrying this T cell receptor (beta chain) turned up once. Genomic DNA, serving as template, underwent TCR beta VDJ and CDR3 profiling. Using its own MiXCR run on the reads, TCRdb lists one record per CDR3 protein. The sample has around 180,000 distinct CDR3 sequences, 48% seen once. The sample is drawn from a study of CD8+CD57+ T cells in acquired aplastic anemia. V was pared by 5 bases and J by 4 bases, with 11 bases of the junction left unmatched. Germline-derived CDR1 and CDR2 are SGHAT and FQNNGV. The CDR3 sequence is 16 residues long. Whoever was chosen for sequencing had shown CD8+CD57+ cell expansion by flow cytometry.

Sequencing was performed on sorted CD4+, CD8+, or CD8+CD57+ T cells (not recorded which) from PBMCs. The TCR sequence derives from a human donor with aplastic anemia. The rearrangement uses TRBV11-2 and TRBJ2-7, with 10 bases matching TRBD2. The DNA for the CDR3 is TGTGCCAGCAGCATCATAAGCGGGGGGGCCGCGTACGAGCAGTACTTC. Its protein is CASSIISGGAAYEQYF.